Listed below are T cell receptor beta chains from one sample, sequenced in a study of shared clonotypes between healthy human individuals. TCRdb's copy holds only in-frame clones and misses some; the assay was immunoSEQ multiplex PCR. This sample has about 600,000 clones, with roughly 98% found just once. Source material: naive CD8+ T cells sorted from blood. The source is a man younger than 40 in good health. Both conserved end residues are part of each CDR3. The D gene is left open where the match is weak. Expanded clones are given a class, and other clones once, few, many or no size at all.

V gene,J gene,clone size,D gene,CDR3 DNA,CDR3 protein
TRBV29-1,TRBJ2-7,-,-,TGCAGCGTTGAAGACGACACCTACGAGCAGTACTTC,CSVEDDTYEQYF
TRBV6-6,TRBJ2-1,-,-,TGTGCCAGCAGTTACTCGCAGGAATACGGCAATGAGCAGTTCTTC,CASSYSQEYGNEQFF
TRBV2,TRBJ2-7,-,TRBD1,TGTGCCAGCAGGGACAGGGTCTACGAGCAGTACTTC,CASRDRVYEQYF
TRBV11-2,TRBJ2-7,-,-,TGTGCCAGCAGCTCTTCCTACTTCTACGAGCAGTACTTC,CASSSSYFYEQYF
TRBV7-9,TRBJ1-5,-,-,TGTGCCAGCAGCCGGGACAATCGTGGCAATCAGCCCCAGCATTTT,CASSRDNRGNQPQHF
TRBV14,TRBJ2-3,once,TRBD2,TGTGCCAGCAGCCAAGATTGGGCTAGCGGGGGATACACAGATACGCAGTATTTT,CASSQDWASGGYTDTQYF
TRBV7-9,TRBJ2-1,-,TRBD2,TGTGCCAGCAGCTTACCCAGCGGGAGTCAGAATGAGCAGTTCTTC,CASSLPSGSQNEQFF
TRBV10-3,TRBJ2-1,-,-,TGTGCCGCACGGTCTGGCCTCGAGGTGGATGAGCAGTTCTTC,CAARSGLEVDEQFF
TRBV27,TRBJ2-7,-,-,TGTGCCAGCAGTTTACGGGCCTATAGCTCCTACGAGCAGTACTTC,CASSLRAYSSYEQYF
TRBV28,TRBJ1-5,-,-,TGTGCCAGCAGTTTACAGTTGGCATCTCAGCCCCAGCATTTT,CASSLQLASQPQHF
TRBV6-1,TRBJ2-2,-,-,TGTGCCGGAAGTATGAGTATCACCGGGGAGCTGTTTTTT,CAGSMSITGELFF
TRBV9,TRBJ1-1,-,-,TGTGCCAGCAGCGTAGGGGGCTCTGAAGCTTTCTTT,CASSVGGSEAFF
TRBV4-1,TRBJ2-7,-,TRBD2,TGCGCCAGCAGCCAATGGGAGGGTAGCGACTACGAGCAGTACTTC,CASSQWEGSDYEQYF
TRBV5-1,TRBJ2-7,-,-,TGCGCCAGCAGCTTGGCTGTCCTAACAGGGACCGAGCAGTACTTC,CASSLAVLTGTEQYF
TRBV6-6,TRBJ2-1,-,-,TGTGCCAGCAGTTTACAGGGTCCCAGGGCCTACAATGAGCAGTTCTTC,CASSLQGPRAYNEQFF
TRBV5-8,TRBJ2-7,-,TRBD1,TGTGCCAGCAGCTTACTGGGACAGTTCCTCTACGAGCAGTACTTC,CASSLLGQFLYEQYF
TRBV28,TRBJ2-7,once,-,TGTGCCAGCAGTCTACAAGGACAGTTTCCCTACGAGCAGTACTTC,CASSLQGQFPYEQYF
TRBV18,TRBJ2-2,-,-,TGTGCCAGCTCGCCGGGGGCACCCGCGAACACCGGGGAGCTGTTTTTT,CASSPGAPANTGELFF
TRBV29-1,TRBJ2-3,once,TRBD2,TGCAGCGCAGATAGCGGGACGATCACAGATACGCAGTATTTT,CSADSGTITDTQYF
TRBV29-1,TRBJ1-4,-,TRBD1,TGCAGCGTTCTCACCAGAGGGGGCCTCAATGAACTGTTTTTT,CSVLTRGGLNELFF
TRBV29-1,TRBJ2-3,-,-,TGCAGCGTTCTCAGCGGGAGCACAGATACGCAGTATTTT,CSVLSGSTDTQYF
TRBV7-9,TRBJ2-1,once,TRBD2,TGTGCCAGCAGCTTAATCGTAGCGGGAGATCACAATGAGCAGTTCTTC,CASSLIVAGDHNEQFF
TRBV9,TRBJ1-1,-,-,TGTGCCAGCAACTATACAGGGCAGTATTGCCCTGAAGCTTTCTTT,CASNYTGQYCPEAFF
TRBV7-2,TRBJ2-7,-,TRBD2,TGTGCCAGCAGCTCTAGCGGGAGGGTAAATAGGGACGAGCAGTACTTC,CASSSSGRVNRDEQYF
TRBV7-2,TRBJ1-2,-,-,TGTGCCAGCAGCTCGACCTCTAACTATGGCTACACCTTC,CASSSTSNYGYTF
TRBV7-6,TRBJ2-7,-,TRBD1,TGTGCCAGCAGCTACGCAGGGGGCTACGAGCAGTACTTC,CASSYAGGYEQYF
TRBV27,TRBJ2-7,-,TRBD1,TGTGCCACCTCAAATAGGGACAGGAGCTACGAGCAGTACTTC,CATSNRDRSYEQYF
TRBV6-1,TRBJ1-5,-,-,TGTGCCAGCAGTGATGGGTTGGGGATTAGCAATCAGCCCCAGCATTTT,CASSDGLGISNQPQHF
TRBV7-9,TRBJ2-5,-,-,TGTGCCAGCAGCTTAGCGCCCGGGAGCCCTTACTTC,CASSLAPGSPYF
TRBV11-2,TRBJ2-7,-,-,TGTGCCAGCAGCTTAAATTACGGGACGGCTGACGAGCAGTACTTC,CASSLNYGTADEQYF
TRBV7-8,TRBJ2-3,once,-,TGTGCCAGCATATCCCGAGGGGATGATACGCAGTATTTT,CASISRGDDTQYF
TRBV27,TRBJ2-1,-,TRBD2,TGTGCCAGCAGTTGGGGACTAGCGGGGTACAATGAGCAGTTCTTC,CASSWGLAGYNEQFF
TRBV10-3,TRBJ2-7,-,-,TGTGCCATCAGTGAGTCGAGACTAGCCTACGAGCAGTACTTC,CAISESRLAYEQYF
TRBV27,TRBJ2-5,-,TRBD2,TGTGCCAGCAGTTTACTAGCGGGACAAGAGACCCAGTACTTC,CASSLLAGQETQYF
TRBV27,TRBJ1-2,-,-,TGTGCCAGCAGTTTATCAAGGGTTAACTATGGCTACACCTTC,CASSLSRVNYGYTF
TRBV27,TRBJ1-1,-,TRBD1,TGTGCCAGCAGTCACCAGGGGGCAGAAGCTTTCTTT,CASSHQGAEAFF
TRBV6-5,TRBJ1-5,-,-,TGTGCCAGCAGCCCGACGACAGATTCCAATCAGCCCCAGCATTTT,CASSPTTDSNQPQHF
TRBV9,TRBJ1-4,-,TRBD1,TGTGCCAGCAGCGTGGGGACAGGGGAGACTAATGAAAAACTGTTTTTT,CASSVGTGETNEKLFF
TRBV4-1,TRBJ2-3,-,TRBD2,TGCGCCAGCGCCCCTCGACTAGCGGGAGGGACCACAGATACGCAGTATTTT,CASAPRLAGGTTDTQYF
TRBV29-1,TRBJ2-1,once,-,TGCAGCGTTGAAGAGTTATCCTACAATGAGCAGTTCTTC,CSVEELSYNEQFF
TRBV4-1,TRBJ2-3,-,-,TGCGCCAGCAGCCAAGGGCGGAGCACAGATACGCAGTATTTT,CASSQGRSTDTQYF
TRBV11-2,TRBJ2-1,-,-,TGTGCCAGCAGCATTCTTTCCAATGAGCAGTTCTTC,CASSILSNEQFF
TRBV7-9,TRBJ2-7,-,TRBD2,TGTGCCAGCAGCAGAGATAGCGGGGCAGCCTACGAGCAGTACTTC,CASSRDSGAAYEQYF
TRBV6-5,TRBJ2-3,-,-,TGTGCCAGCAGTTACGCAGGGGGCACAGATACGCAGTATTTT,CASSYAGGTDTQYF
TRBV5-1,TRBJ2-7,-,TRBD1,TGCGCCAGCAGCTTGGGTACAGGGGCCTACGAGCAGTACTTC,CASSLGTGAYEQYF
TRBV9,TRBJ2-1,-,-,TGTGCCAGCAGCGTAGTTAGCGATCCCTACAATGAGCAGTTCTTC,CASSVVSDPYNEQFF
TRBV4-3,TRBJ2-7,-,TRBD2,TGCGCCAGCAGCCAGTGGGCGGGAGGGCCCTACGAGCAGTACTTC,CASSQWAGGPYEQYF
TRBV19,TRBJ1-1,-,TRBD1,TGTGCCAGTAGTCCCCGGACAGGCGCGAACACTGAAGCTTTCTTT,CASSPRTGANTEAFF
TRBV10-3,TRBJ2-2,-,TRBD1,TGTGCCATCAGTGGGGACAGGGACGAACACGGGGAGCTGTTTTTT,CAISGDRDEHGELFF